Below, 22 T cell receptor beta chains from the same sample are listed, as sequenced in a study of blood T cell repertoires in COVID-19. The method was immunoSEQ multiplex PCR; TCRdb's version includes in-frame clones alone and lacks a portion of them. This sample has 150,000 to 200,000 clones, with roughly three quarters found just once. The sequencing sample was made of peripheral blood. The receptors shown here come from a woman aged 80 or over with COVID-19, enrolled during active disease.

This chain links TRBV11-3 with TRBJ2-1, with TRBD2 identical over 7 bases. The CDR3 is 16 residues long. Germline V gene lookup returns CDR1 SGHNT and CDR2 YENEEA. The V segment lost 3 bases and the J segment 4 bases; nucleotides outside the gene matches: 9. DNA for the CDR3: TGTGCCAGCAGCTTCCTAAGCGGGGACCCTTACAATGAGCAGTTCTTC. Protein: CASSFLSGDPYNEQFF.

The V gene is TRBV5-1, the J gene TRBJ1-5, with D tentatively TRBD1 (5 bases). The CDR3 has 15 amino acids. V dropped 0 bases and J dropped 0 bases, with 7 bases sitting between them. The V gene's germline CDR1 is SGHRS and CDR2 YFSETQ. Here the CDR3 DNA reads TGCGCCAGCAGCTTGGAAGGGGATAGCAATCAGCCCCAGCATTTT. Translated: CASSLEGDSNQPQHF.

Here the CDR3 reads CASSSYDRGRRNEQFF. The DNA of the CDR3 is TGTGCCAGCAGTTCCTACGACAGGGGGCGCCGGAATGAGCAGTTCTTC. The chain has TRBV6-2 or TRBV6-3 and TRBJ2-1, with 10 positions matching TRBD1. CDR1 is MNHEY, CDR2 SVGEGT, per germline. V shed 4 bases and J 7 bases; nucleotides not matched to a gene: 10. CDR3 length equals 16 residues.

This sequence joins TRBV29-1 and TRBJ2-5, with TRBD1 matching 8 bases. V shed 3 bases and J 1 base; nucleotides not matched to a gene: 4. The CDR3 is 14 residues long. Germline-derived CDR1 and CDR2 are SQVTM and ANQGSEA. In nucleotides, the CDR3 is TGCAGCGTTGACGCCACAGGGGGCCAAGAGACCCAGTACTTC. It codes for CSVDATGGQETQYF.

The chain has TRBV6-5 and TRBJ1-1; 7 nucleotides line up with TRBD1. Germline values: CDR1 MNHEY, CDR2 SVGAGI. Trimming removed 2 bases from V and 3 bases from J; junction bases left unmatched: 3. The CDR3 is made up of 14 amino acids. The CDR3 DNA reads as TGTGCCAGCAGTTACGGCCAGGGGGACACTGAAGCTTTCTTT. Translation gives CASSYGQGDTEAFF.

This clone was seen just once. The rearrangement links TRBV19 to TRBJ1-2; no clear D gene. The length of the CDR3 is 13 residues. Germline V gene data show CDR1 as LNHDA and CDR2 as SQIVND (reference sequence). V was shortened by 1 base and J by 1 base, with 4 bases between the two germline ends. As DNA, the CDR3 is TGTGCCAGTAGTATAGGGCTTAACTATGGCTACACCTTC. Translation gives CASSIGLNYGYTF.

The V gene is TRBV27, the J gene TRBJ1-1; 9 nucleotides agree with TRBD1. Looked up from germline, CDR1 is MNHEY and CDR2 is SMNVEV (reference sequence). The trim removed 5 bases at V and 6 bases at J, leaving 10 bases unmatched. The CDR3 length is 15 residues. The CDR3: CASSGYRGLRAEAFF. The CDR3 DNA is TGTGCCAGCAGTGGATACAGGGGGCTTAGGGCTGAAGCTTTCTTT.

The genes are TRBV12-3 or TRBV12-4 and TRBJ2-7; tentative D call: TRBD2 (5 bases). V was trimmed by 2 bases and J by 6 bases, leaving 11 bases between them. The CDR3 contains 13 residues. Written as DNA, the CDR3 is TGTGCCAGCAGTTTATCGGCTAGCCGCGAGCAGTACTTC. Protein: CASSLSASREQYF.

The J gene is TRBJ2-3, the V gene TRBV9; 10 nucleotides align to TRBD2. Trimming at V came to 3 bases and at J to 3 bases, leaving 7 bases not matched to a gene. Looked up from germline, CDR1 is SGDLS and CDR2 is YYNGEE. This CDR3 is 16 amino acids long. The CDR3 region is CASSGKRGGRTDTQYF. For the CDR3, the DNA is TGTGCCAGCAGCGGAAAGCGGGGGGGCCGAACAGATACGCAGTATTTT.

The chain is built from TRBV9 and TRBJ2-3; maybe TRBD2 (6 bases). Trimming stripped 4 bases from V and 4 bases from J, with 19 bases between. The germline CDR1 and CDR2 sequences are SGDLS and YYNGEE. This CDR3 region has 16 residues. In nucleotides, the CDR3 is TGTGCCAGCAGCCCCGTTTTTGACGGAGGGTCAGATACGCAGTATTTT. Protein product: CASSPVFDGGSDTQYF. Full variable domain (rest looked up from reference TRBV9 and TRBJ2-3): DSGVTQTPKHLITATGQRVTLRCSPRSGDLSVYWYQQSLDQGLQFLIQYYNGEERAKGNILERFSAQQFPDLHSELNLSSLELGDSALYFCASSPVFDGGSDTQYFGPGTRLTVL.

In its sample, this clone was seen a few times. The chain couples TRBV4-1 to TRBJ1-1, with 8 bases lining up with TRBD1. The J segment lost 1 base and the V segment lost 4 bases, leaving 2 bases of the junction unmatched. The CDR3 has 14 residues. Germline V lookup: CDR1 MGHRA, CDR2 YSYEKL. Here the CDR3 DNA reads TGCGCCAGCAGCCCGGGACAGGCGAACACTGAAGCTTTCTTT. As protein: CASSPGQANTEAFF.

The chain joins TRBV24-1 to TRBJ2-2; D is undetermined. The CDR3 has 15 residues. V shed 7 bases and J shed 1 base, with 12 bases lying between them. The germline gives CDR1 KGHDR, CDR2 SFDVKD. CDR3 nucleotides: TGTGCCACCAGCTCCACGGCAGGGAACACCGGGGAGCTGTTTTTT. Protein product: CATSSTAGNTGELFF.

The CDR3 region is CASSDRRRGNNEQFF. CDR3 DNA: TGTGCCAGCAGTGATCGGCGCAGGGGGAACAATGAGCAGTTCTTC. The rearrangement links TRBV25-1 to TRBJ2-1, with 7 bases identical to TRBD1. This CDR3 is 15 amino acids long. Trimming cost V 3 bases and J 5 bases; bases outside gene matches: 7. The germline CDR1 and CDR2 sequences are MGHDK and SYGVNS.

This clone was seen a single time. In DNA, the CDR3 is TGCAGCGCCTTGGACAGGCGAAGCTACGAGCAGTACTTC. It is translated as CSALDRRSYEQYF. V is TRBV29-1 and J is TRBJ2-7; TRBD1 matches at 7 bases. Germline CDR1 and CDR2: SQVTM and ANQGSEA. J lost 3 bases, V lost 7 bases, and 9 bases had no gene match. This CDR3 is built from 13 residues.

The rearrangement links TRBV6-5 to TRBJ2-3; maybe TRBD2 (6 bases). CDR1 and CDR2 from the germline V gene are MNHEY and SVGAGI. Trimming shortened V by 8 bases and J by 6 bases, and 18 bases separated the two germline ends. The length of the CDR3 is 14 residues. CDR3 sequence (DNA): TGTGCCAGCGCCGGGACTGGAGGGGCGGATACGCAGTATTTT. Translating gives CASAGTGGADTQYF.

The chain carries TRBV4-1 and TRBJ2-5, with 10 bases that match TRBD2. Germline V lookup: CDR1 MGHRA, CDR2 YSYEKL. The CDR3 spans 17 residues. V was pared by 5 bases and J by 4 bases, with 13 bases of the junction left unmatched. In DNA form, the CDR3 reads TGCGCCAGCAGCTACTCTACGCTAGCGGGAGCGAGAGAGACCCAGTACTTC. Amino acid sequence: CASSYSTLAGARETQYF.

The J gene is TRBJ1-2, the V gene TRBV4-2; D might be TRBD1 (5 bases). This CDR3 has 17 residues. V lost 4 bases and J 2 bases, leaving 20 bases between the germline ends. Germline-derived CDR1 and CDR2 are LGHNA and YNFKEQ. The CDR3 sequence is CASSPEGVRDWNYGYTF. The CDR3 DNA reads TGTGCCAGCAGCCCCGAAGGGGTCCGGGACTGGAACTATGGCTACACCTTC.

This clone came up many times. This chain uses TRBV7-8 with TRBJ2-6, with 9 bases lining up with TRBD1. The J segment lost 4 bases and the V segment lost 3 bases, leaving 7 bases of the junction unmatched. This CDR3 is 17 amino acids long. The V gene's germline CDR1 is SGHVS and CDR2 FQNEAQ. CDR3 sequence (DNA): TGTGCCAGCAGCTTCCCGTACAGGGGGCAAGGGGCCAACGTCCTGACTTTC. As protein: CASSFPYRGQGANVLTF.

This clone was detected only once. The chain uses TRBV2 and TRBJ2-7; TRBD2 agrees at 10 bases. Germline loops: CDR1 SNHLY, CDR2 FYNNEI. The CDR3 spans 16 residues. J lost 6 bases, V lost 4 bases, and 12 bases had no gene match. This chain's CDR3 is CASSAASGREHREQYF. DNA for the CDR3: TGTGCCAGCAGTGCGGCTAGCGGGAGAGAACACCGCGAGCAGTACTTC.

This chain uses TRBV28 with TRBJ1-2; possibly TRBD1 for D (5 bases). The CDR3 runs 14 residues. Germline CDR1 and CDR2: MDHEN and SYDVKM. The V and J ends lost 3 bases and 2 bases respectively, with 10 bases between them. The CDR3 coding sequence is TGTGCCAGCAGTTTGGGAGGGGCCAACTATGGCTACACCTTC. As protein: CASSLGGANYGYTF.

The J gene is TRBJ1-1, the V gene TRBV5-1; 7 nucleotides agree with TRBD1. CDR3 length: 14 amino acids. J lost 4 bases, V lost 4 bases, and 7 bases had no gene match. Looked up from germline, CDR1 is SGHRS and CDR2 is YFSETQ. CDR3 residues: CASSRRQGSTEAFF. Here the CDR3 DNA reads TGCGCCAGCAGCCGACGACAGGGATCCACTGAAGCTTTCTTT.

This clone has only one observation. The V gene is TRBV5-1, the J gene TRBJ2-5; no clear D. Deletions cut 4 bases from V and 5 bases from J, with 15 bases between. The CDR3 spans 14 residues. Germline V lookup: CDR1 SGHRS, CDR2 YFSETQ. As DNA, the CDR3 is TGCGCCAGCAGCCCCGGGTCTACGCGGGAGACCCAGTACTTC. Its translation is CASSPGSTRETQYF.